This entry lists 24 T cell receptor beta chains sequenced from one sample in a study of CD8+CD57+ T cells in acquired aplastic anemia. Profiling that covered TCR beta VDJ and CDR3 relied on genomic DNA as its template. TCRdb called the reads again in MiXCR, with one record for every CDR3 protein. There are 180,000 or so distinct CDR3 sequences in the sample; 35% to 50% occur only once, and about 2.9% lies in the top ten. Sequencing was carried out using sorted CD4+, CD8+, or CD8+CD57+ T cells (not recorded which) from PBMCs. The receptors were gathered from a human donor in good health.

The CDR3 here is CASSVSLRRRTEAFF. CDR3 sequence (DNA): TGTGCCAGTAGTGTGTCCCTTCGGCGGAGGACTGAAGCTTTCTTT. The V call is TRBV19, the J call TRBJ1-1; D remains ambiguous. CDR1 is LNHDA and CDR2 is SQIVND in the germline V gene (reference sequence). The CDR3 covers 15 residues. The germline V and J ends were trimmed by 5 bases and 5 bases, with 18 bases remaining between them.

Remarks on this clonotype: A read error is likely, as this CDR3 ends without the conserved phenylalanine or tryptophan. Because the CDR3's place on the DNA is in doubt, the DNA is left out and the CDR3 is given as listed by TCRdb. The chain has TRBV20-1 and TRBJ1-3. Both ends counted, the CDR3 spans 8 residues. Per germline, CDR1 DFQATT and CDR2 SNEGSKA (reference sequence). CDR3 amino acids: CSAREGGN.

The chain joins TRBV10-3 to TRBJ1-2; a possible D gene is TRBD1 (6 bases). The CDR3 extends over 13 amino acids. Trimming shortened V by 5 bases and J by 4 bases, and 11 bases separated the two germline ends. Germline CDR1 reads ENHRY; CDR2 reads SYGVKD. CDR3 loop: CAISQDSSYGYTF. The CDR3 bases are TGTGCCATCAGTCAGGACAGTTCCTATGGCTACACCTTC.

This clonotype was detected ten times or more. The V call is TRBV4-1, the J call TRBJ2-7; possible D gene TRBD1, 6 bases. The CDR3 loop spans 14 amino acids. Germline V gives CDR1 MGHRA, CDR2 YSYEKL. Trimming left V 0 bases short and J 6 bases short, with 12 bases between. The CDR3 region has the DNA TGCGCCAGCAGCCAAGAGCCCCAGGGGTCCGAGCAGTACTTC. Protein product: CASSQEPQGSEQYF.

J is TRBJ2-5 and V is TRBV6-2 or TRBV6-3; TRBD1 aligns across 10 bases. With V trimmed by 6 bases and J by 2 bases, 6 bases remained unmatched. Germline V gene sequence: CDR1 MNHEY, CDR2 SVGEGT. The CDR3 has 15 amino acids. In DNA, the CDR3 is TGTGCCAGCAGCAAAGGGACAGGGGAACAAGAGACCCAGTACTTC. Amino acid sequence: CASSKGTGEQETQYF.

The gene calls are TRBV28 and TRBJ2-3, with D maybe TRBD2 (6 bases). The CDR3 has 18 residues. V was clipped by 5 bases and J by 3 bases, with 24 bases between them. Germline assignment: CDR1 MDHEN and CDR2 SYDVKM. CDR3 DNA sequence: TGTGCCAGCAGTCTATTCGGGGACCATAGCGGAAAGACAGATACGCAGTATTTT. It codes for CASSLFGDHSGKTDTQYF.

This clonotype was detected many times. This chain joins TRBV7-6 and TRBJ2-5; D not resolved. Germline CDR1 and CDR2: SGHVS and FNYEAQ. This CDR3 has 15 amino acids. V shed 0 bases and J shed 5 bases, with 13 bases lying between them. The CDR3 is CASSLAPTNSETQYF. The CDR3 DNA reads as TGTGCCAGCAGCTTAGCTCCGACCAATTCTGAGACCCAGTACTTC.

There are many counts of this clonotype. The chain joins TRBV20-1 to TRBJ2-5, with D maybe TRBD1 (6 bases). Germline V lookup: CDR1 DFQATT, CDR2 SNEGSKA (reference sequence). Trimming removed 6 bases at V and 5 bases at J, with 16 bases between. The CDR3 length is 13 residues. DNA for the CDR3: TGCAGTGCCGAAAACAGGGTTGGGGAGACCCAGTACTTC. Its translation is CSAENRVGETQYF.

This clonotype has a count of ten or more. The chain links TRBV12-3 or TRBV12-4 to TRBJ1-1, with TRBD1 as a possible D gene (6 bases). CDR3 length equals 15 residues. V was shortened by 4 bases and J by 0 bases, with 12 bases between the two germline ends. The CDR3 DNA sequence: TGTGCCAGCAGTTCGCCAGGGGATGTGAACACTGAAGCTTTCTTT. It yields the protein CASSSPGDVNTEAFF.

This clonotype appeared many times. The V call is TRBV12-3 or TRBV12-4, the J call TRBJ1-5; possible D gene TRBD1, 5 bases. Trimming pared 5 bases from V and 3 bases from J, leaving 14 bases between. The CDR3 runs to 15 residues. CDR3 nucleotides: TGTGCCAGCAGTGAAGGGAGGGGCCTCAATCAGCCCCAGCATTTT. It translates to CASSEGRGLNQPQHF.

This clonotype was seen at least ten times. The gene calls are TRBV24-1 and TRBJ2-1; 10 bases are shared with TRBD1. V shed 9 bases, J shed 8 bases, and the junction held 12 bases outside the gene matches. The CDR3 has 15 residues. CDR1 is KGHDR, CDR2 SFDVKD, per germline. The CDR3 is CATSSEGQGYYEQFF. The CDR3 bases are TGTGCCACCTCTAGCGAGGGACAGGGGTATTATGAGCAGTTCTTC.

The chain is built from TRBV20-1 and TRBJ2-3; 10 positions match TRBD2. Germline V gene sequence: CDR1 DFQATT, CDR2 SNEGSKA (reference sequence). The V gene end was trimmed by 5 bases and the J gene end by 8 bases; junction bases not matched to a gene: 13. This CDR3 contains 15 residues. The CDR3, as DNA: TGCAGTGCTGACACGAGCGGGAGGGCCGTTCGTACGCAGTATTTT. It codes for CSADTSGRAVRTQYF.

This clonotype was recorded only once. This may be a read error: a much more frequent sequence differs by one nucleotide. The gene calls are TRBV2 and TRBJ2-1; TRBD1 or TRBD2 may be the D gene (5 bases each). The CDR3 consists of 19 residues. Germline loops: CDR1 SNHLY, CDR2 FYNNEI. CDR3 region: CDSSEALPRRTGGYNEQFF. CDR3 nucleotides: TGTGACAGCAGTGAAGCGCTTCCTAGGAGAACAGGAGGATACAATGAGCAGTTCTTC.

The genes are TRBV7-6 and TRBJ2-1; possible D gene TRBD2, 7 bases. V was trimmed by 9 bases and J by 7 bases, leaving 16 bases between them. The CDR3 consists of 13 residues. CDR1 and CDR2 from the germline V gene are SGHVS and FNYEAQ. As DNA, the CDR3 is TGTGCCAGTGAGCGGGGACATGGGAATGAGCAGTTCTTC. It is translated as CASERGHGNEQFF.

Details on this clonotype: A much larger clone is a single base away; this may be a read error. This chain links TRBV5-1 with TRBJ2-1; no reliable D call. The CDR3 runs 15 residues. Germline V gives CDR1 SGHRS, CDR2 YFSETQ. CDR3 bases: TGCGCCAACAGCTCTCGACCCGGCTCCTACAATGAGCAGTTCTTC. Translating it yields CANSSRPGSYNEQFF.

Turning to this clonotype: This likely comes from a read error, as the CDR3 has no conserved phenylalanine or tryptophan at its end. It is unclear where the CDR3 begins or ends on the DNA, so no DNA is shown, and the CDR3 is as TCRdb lists it. This rearrangement joins TRBV11-1 to TRBJ2-7; the listed D gene, TRBD1, was not tested against the DNA. Both ends counted, the CDR3 spans 8 residues. Germline-derived CDR1 and CDR2 are SGHAT and FQDESV (reference sequence). CDR3 amino acids: CASSLVGP.

This clonotype was detected ten times or more. J is TRBJ1-5 and V is TRBV19; D is uncertain. Trimming shortened V by 1 base and J by 0 bases, and 4 bases separated the two germline ends. The CDR3 length is 14 residues. Germline assignment: CDR1 LNHDA and CDR2 SQIVND (reference sequence). CDR3 DNA: TGTGCCAGTAGTATAGGGATTAGCAATCAGCCCCAGCATTTT. This codes for CASSIGISNQPQHF.

The V call is TRBV19, the J call TRBJ1-1; D remains ambiguous. Germline values: CDR1 LNHDA, CDR2 SQIVND (reference sequence). This CDR3 comprises 15 residues. Trimming shortened V by 0 bases and J by 0 bases, and 8 bases separated the two germline ends. The DNA of the CDR3 is TGTGCCAGTAGTATAGACGGCGCGATGAACACTGAAGCTTTCTTT. Encoded protein: CASSIDGAMNTEAFF.

This clonotype was counted ten times or more. The chain joins TRBV7-3 to TRBJ2-3; 10 bases agree with TRBD2. Germline CDR1 and CDR2: SGHTA and FQGTGA. V dropped 3 bases and J dropped 4; count of bases not matched to a gene: 1. This CDR3 has 14 amino acids. CDR3 in amino acids: CASSFSGRPDTQYF. CDR3 nucleotides: TGTGCCAGCAGCTTTAGCGGGAGGCCAGATACGCAGTATTTT.

V is TRBV7-3 and J is TRBJ1-1; no definite D call. This CDR3 region has 13 residues. Germline V CDR1 and CDR2: SGHTA, FQGTGA. The ends were cut back, 6 bases at V and 1 base at J, with 9 bases in the middle. The CDR3, as DNA: TGTGCCAGCAGGGGAGAGCCGAACACTGAAGCTTTCTTT. Translation: CASRGEPNTEAFF.

This clonotype has just one count. V and J are TRBV11-1 and TRBJ2-7; 8 nucleotides line up with TRBD1. J lost 2 bases, V lost 4 bases, and 10 bases had no gene match. This CDR3 comprises 16 residues. Germline CDR1 is SGHAT and CDR2 is FQDESV (reference sequence). Here the CDR3 reads CASSSPWDRTAYEQYF. In DNA form, the CDR3 reads TGTGCCAGCAGCTCACCCTGGGACAGGACAGCCTACGAGCAGTACTTC.

Concerning this clonotype itself: At one of its ends the junction is not consistent with the germline gene, which may arise from a read error. Here the CDR3 reads CVISEARKRITEAFF. The CDR3 bases are TGTGTCATCAGTGAGGCCAGGAAACGGATCACTGAAGCTTTCTTT. The V call is TRBV10-3, the J call TRBJ1-1; no definite D call. CDR3 length: 15 residues. In germline, CDR1 is ENHRY, CDR2 SYGVKD.

The V and J genes are TRBV24-1 and TRBJ1-1; possibly TRBD1 for D (6 bases). Germline-derived CDR1 and CDR2 are KGHDR and SFDVKD. V lost 5 bases to trimming and J lost 11 bases, with 17 bases between them. The CDR3 length is 13 residues. Here the CDR3 reads CATSADEGERAFF. DNA of the CDR3: TGTGCCACCAGTGCCGATGAGGGGGAGCGGGCTTTCTTT.

This clonotype was seen at least ten times. The rearrangement uses TRBV20-1 and TRBJ2-3; TRBD2 matches 11 bases. Trimming took 2 bases from V and 0 from J; bases not matched to a gene: 10. CDR1 is DFQATT, CDR2 SNEGSKA, per germline (reference sequence). This CDR3 has 18 residues. The CDR3 DNA reads as TGCAGTGCTAGACTAGCGGGAGGTGACAAATCTAGCACAGATACGCAGTATTTT. Its translation: CSARLAGGDKSSTDTQYF.